This T cell receptor beta chain appears in the sequencing data of a study of T cell repertoires in cytomegalovirus infection. On the study more broadly: The study used recently identified HLA-C-restricted and well-studied HLA-B-restricted CMV epitopes. It was the public TCR beta signatures that indicated both CMV infection and matching HLA type.

Regarding this clonotype: Its antigen is not known.

TCRdb processed the reads anew with MiXCR; each CDR3 protein has one entry. The sample has around 230,000 distinct CDR3 sequences; around two fifths are singletons. This CDR3 spans 16 amino acids. V shed 0 bases and J shed 2 bases, with 11 bases lying between them. The germline V gene has CDR1 SGHVS and CDR2 FNYEAQ. The sequence was collected from a human donor in good health (CMV status not recorded). Some clones in this sample may be carry-over from other donors' samples. The specimen was CD8+ T cells from cultured PBMCs, collected from culture after CMV antigen stimulation. This chain uses TRBV7-6 with TRBJ2-1, with D perhaps matching TRBD2 (6 bases). CDR3 nucleotides: TGTGCCAGCAGCTTAGCAACGGCTAGCGCCTACAATGAGCAGTTCTTC. This encodes CASSLATASAYNEQFF.